One and the same sample provided the 22 T cell receptor beta chains below, sequenced in a study of blood T cell repertoires in COVID-19. Data came from immunoSEQ multiplex PCR; TCRdb stores just in-frame clones and leaves some out. The sample contains 140,000 to 150,000 clones, about 80% of which appear only once. Source material: peripheral blood. The receptors shown here come from a human donor in a cohort sampled during active COVID-19.

The J gene is TRBJ1-2, the V gene TRBV14; no definite D call. Germline lookup yields CDR1 SGHDN and CDR2 FVKESK. Trimming removed 5 bases from V and 7 bases from J, with 11 bases in between. The CDR3 contains 12 residues. The CDR3 region has the DNA TGTGCCAGCAGCACGTGGGCGGGTGGCTACACCTTC. It translates to CASSTWAGGYTF.

This clone has just a few counts. This chain uses TRBV4-2 with TRBJ1-2; tentative D call: TRBD1 (5 bases). Germline CDR1 LGHNA, CDR2 YNFKEQ. V was cut by 4 bases and J by 2 bases, with 14 bases left in between. The CDR3 runs to 15 residues. DNA for the CDR3: TGTGCCAGCAGCCCCTCCCAGGGCCCGAACTATGGCTACACCTTC. Amino acids: CASSPSQGPNYGYTF.

The CDR3 is CASSYSLAGAGEQYF. CDR3 DNA sequence: TGTGCCAGCAGTTACTCCCTGGCGGGGGCAGGCGAGCAGTACTTC. This sequence joins TRBV6-5 and TRBJ2-7; weak D call: TRBD2 (7 bases). Germline V gene sequence: CDR1 MNHEY, CDR2 SVGAGI. V lost 0 bases and J 6 bases, leaving 15 bases between the germline ends. The CDR3 contains 15 residues.

The chain employs TRBV29-1 and TRBJ1-5, with D tentatively TRBD1 (6 bases). Per the germline V gene, CDR1 is SQVTM and CDR2 is ANQGSEA. The length of the CDR3 is 12 residues. V was trimmed by 6 bases and J by 5 bases, leaving 11 bases between them. The CDR3 here is CSVGHLDQPQHF. The CDR3 DNA reads TGCAGCGTGGGACACCTCGATCAGCCCCAGCATTTT.

Here the CDR3 reads CASSNSAVQETQYF. The CDR3 bases are TGTGCCAGTTCCAATTCAGCGGTACAAGAGACCCAGTACTTC. The chain couples TRBV19 to TRBJ2-5; possibly TRBD2 for D (5 bases). The germline gives CDR1 LNHDA, CDR2 SQIVND (reference sequence). V was shortened by 8 bases and J by 2 bases, with 15 bases between the two germline ends. This CDR3 has 14 amino acids. Looking up the rest from reference TRBV19 and TRBJ2-5 gives the full variable domain: DGGITQSPKYLFRKEGQNVTLSCEQNLNHDAMYWYRQDPGQGLRLIYYSQIVNDFQKGDIAEGYSVSREKKESFPLTVTSAQKNPTAFYLCASSNSAVQETQYFGPGTRLLVL.

The chain employs TRBV11-3 and TRBJ1-2, with D hard to call. The CDR3 has 14 amino acids. CDR1 is SGHNT and CDR2 is YENEEA in the germline V gene. Trimming took off 5 bases at V and 5 bases at J, with 15 bases between the two ends. The CDR3 DNA reads as TGTGCCAGCAGCCTGCGTGGAGGGTTGTATGGCTACACCTTC. This encodes CASSLRGGLYGYTF.

The chain combines TRBV5-5 with TRBJ2-4; possible D gene TRBD1, 5 bases. The germline V gene has CDR1 SGHKS and CDR2 YYEKEE (reference sequence). CDR3 size: 12 residues. The V and J ends lost 4 bases and 5 bases respectively, with 7 bases between them. CDR3 in DNA: TGTGCCAGCAGCCAGACAGAAAACATTCAGTACTTC. Translation gives CASSQTENIQYF.

This chain connects TRBV6-5 to TRBJ1-2, with TRBD1 matching 8 bases. The CDR3 loop spans 14 amino acids. Germline values: CDR1 MNHEY, CDR2 SVGAGI. The V gene end was trimmed by 4 bases and the J gene end by 2 bases; junction bases not matched to a gene: 3. Here the CDR3 reads CASSSRQGNYGYTF. CDR3 nucleotides: TGTGCCAGCAGTTCTCGACAGGGGAACTATGGCTACACCTTC.

The CDR3, as DNA: TGTGCCACCAGCAGGAACAGGGATACCGGGGAGCTGTTTTTT. It translates to CATSRNRDTGELFF. The chain is built from TRBV15 and TRBJ2-2; the D gene is possibly TRBD1 (6 bases). Per the germline V gene, CDR1 is LNHNV and CDR2 is YYDKDF (reference sequence). The CDR3 contains 14 residues. V was shortened by 3 bases and J by 5 bases, with 10 bases between the two germline ends.

The rearrangement links TRBV11-3 to TRBJ2-5; 7 bases are a match to TRBD2. V was pared by 3 bases and J by 2 bases, with 3 bases of the junction left unmatched. The CDR3 is made up of 14 amino acids. From germline, CDR1 is SGHNT and CDR2 YENEEA. Here the CDR3 reads CASSFRLAQETQYF. As DNA, the CDR3 is TGTGCCAGCAGCTTTCGACTAGCACAAGAGACCCAGTACTTC.

This rearrangement joins TRBV5-6 to TRBJ1-5, with D possibly matching TRBD1 (6 bases). The length of the CDR3 is 13 residues. The V end was cut by 4 bases, the J end by 4 bases, with 9 bases between. The germline V gene encodes CDR1 SGHDT and CDR2 YYEEEE. The CDR3 DNA reads TGTGCCAGCAGCAAAACAGGGAATCAGCCCCAGCATTTT. It translates to CASSKTGNQPQHF.

This chain links TRBV18 with TRBJ1-1; 8 nucleotides align to TRBD1. CDR3 length equals 17 residues. In germline, CDR1 is KGHSH, CDR2 LQKENI. V lost 2 bases to trimming and J lost 4 bases; unmatched junction nucleotides: 12. The CDR3 DNA reads as TGTGCCAGCTCACCAGGAGGGCAGGGGGCTTGGGCCACTGAAGCTTTCTTT. This gives the protein CASSPGGQGAWATEAFF.

Here the CDR3 reads CASSLDQGTNIQYF. For the CDR3, the DNA is TGTGCCAGCAGCTTGGACCAGGGGACCAACATTCAGTACTTC. The V gene is TRBV5-4, the J gene TRBJ2-4, with a tentative D call TRBD1 (6 bases). The germline V and J ends were trimmed by 0 bases and 7 bases, with 11 bases remaining between them. The CDR3 has 14 amino acids. The V gene's germline CDR1 is SGHNT and CDR2 YYREEE (reference sequence). Complete variable domain (other parts from reference TRBV5-4 and TRBJ2-4): ETGVTQSPTHLIKTRGQQVTLRCSSQSGHNTVSWYQQALGQGPQFIFQYYREEENGRGNFPPRFSGLQFPNYSSELNVNALELDDSALYLCASSLDQGTNIQYFGAGTRLSVL.

This clone has only one observation. This chain joins TRBV10-3 and TRBJ2-3; a possible D gene is TRBD1 (6 bases). The CDR3 spans 15 residues. Per germline, CDR1 ENHRY and CDR2 SYGVKD. V was trimmed by 6 bases and J by 5 bases, leaving 18 bases between them. CDR3 DNA: TGTGCCATCAGGGCGTTTCAGGGGTCCGGAGATACGCAGTATTTT. Protein: CAIRAFQGSGDTQYF.

This clone appeared once. This chain links TRBV7-6 with TRBJ2-2; 7 bases match TRBD1. Germline CDR1 reads SGHVS; CDR2 reads FNYEAQ. With V trimmed by 7 bases and J by 0 bases, 5 bases remained unmatched. The CDR3 consists of 15 residues. CDR3 nucleotide sequence: TGTGCCAGCAACCGGGACAGCACGAACACCGGGGAGCTGTTTTTT. Its translation: CASNRDSTNTGELFF. Filled out from reference TRBV7-6 and TRBJ2-2, the complete variable domain reads GAGVSQSPRYKVTKRGQDVALRCDPISGHVSLYWYRQALGQGPEFLTYFNYEAQQDKSGLPNDRFSAERPEGSISTLTIQRTEQRDSAMYRCASNRDSTNTGELFFGEGSRLTVL.

V gene TRBV6-5 combines with J gene TRBJ1-1, with D uncertain. CDR3 length equals 13 residues. Germline V gene lookup returns CDR1 MNHEY and CDR2 SVGAGI. Trimming removed 8 bases from V and 7 bases from J, with 17 bases in between. The CDR3 here is CASSRETRLEAFF. Written as DNA, the CDR3 is TGTGCCAGCTCGCGGGAAACGAGACTTGAAGCTTTCTTT.

This clone was counted between two and nine times. This chain connects TRBV5-1 to TRBJ1-6; D is possibly TRBD1 (6 bases). There are 14 residues in the CDR3. CDR1 and CDR2 (germline): SGHRS, YFSETQ. The germline V and J ends were trimmed by 4 bases and 5 bases, with 10 bases remaining between them. The CDR3 reads CASSPRQDNSPLHF. CDR3 nucleotide sequence: TGCGCCAGCAGCCCACGACAGGATAATTCACCCCTCCACTTT.

The rearrangement links TRBV7-3 to TRBJ2-5; 12 bases are a match to TRBD2. The CDR3 contains 15 residues. With V trimmed by 5 bases and J by 0 bases, 1 base remained unmatched. Per the germline V gene, CDR1 is SGHTA and CDR2 is FQGTGA. The CDR3 reads CASSRTSGNQETQYF. As DNA, the CDR3 is TGTGCCAGCAGCCGGACTAGCGGGAACCAAGAGACCCAGTACTTC.

This clone was observed a few times. V gene TRBV7-9 combines with J gene TRBJ2-2; no clear D gene. V shed 0 bases and J shed 0 bases, with 5 bases lying between them. This CDR3 spans 15 amino acids. Germline CDR1 reads SEHNR; CDR2 reads FQNEAQ (reference sequence). As DNA, the CDR3 is TGTGCCAGCAGCTTAGCCCCGGCGAACACCGGGGAGCTGTTTTTT. This sequence encodes CASSLAPANTGELFF.

J is TRBJ2-1 and V is TRBV11-3, with 9 positions matching TRBD1. Germline V CDR1 and CDR2: SGHNT, YENEEA. The CDR3 has 14 residues. The V segment lost 6 bases and the J segment 3 bases; nucleotides outside the gene matches: 3. The CDR3 loop reads CASSWDRVYNEQFF. CDR3 DNA: TGTGCCAGCAGTTGGGACAGGGTCTACAATGAGCAGTTCTTC.

The chain recombines TRBV7-8 with TRBJ1-2; no firm D call. Germline-derived CDR1 and CDR2 are SGHVS and FQNEAQ. The CDR3 totals 14 residues. The germline V and J ends were trimmed by 4 bases and 4 bases, with 13 bases remaining between them. CDR3 in DNA: TGTGCCAGCAGCTGGAAAGCTGAGGGCTATGGCTACACCTTC. It is translated as CASSWKAEGYGYTF.

The V and J genes are TRBV18 and TRBJ1-5; weak D call: TRBD1 (5 bases). Looked up from germline, CDR1 is KGHSH and CDR2 is LQKENI. The CDR3 runs to 15 residues. The V and J ends lost 3 bases and 7 bases respectively, with 16 bases between them. The CDR3 DNA sequence: TGTGCCAGCTCACCTTCGACAGTGGGAGGCCAGCCCCAGCATTTT. It codes for CASSPSTVGGQPQHF.